A single sample is the source of the 2 T cell receptor beta chains below, sequenced in a study of T cells after yellow fever vaccination. TCRdb processed the 5' RACE reads anew with MiXCR; each CDR3 protein has one entry. Of 300,000 to 350,000 distinct CDR3 sequences in the sample, around 4.5% are singletons; the top ten hold less than 20%. This material consisted of PBMCs, taken 15 days after the yellow fever booster vaccination. These receptors all stem from a man between 18 and 35 years old who received the YFV17D yellow fever vaccine.

In its sample, this clonotype was seen a few times. The chain couples TRBV12-3 or TRBV12-4 to TRBJ2-2; D might be TRBD1 (6 bases). This CDR3 comprises 14 residues. The V gene lost 3 bases and the J gene lost 5 bases, with 10 bases spanning the gap. In nucleotides, the CDR3 is TGTGCCAGCAGTTTTACAGGGCGAACCGGGGAGCTGTTTTTT. This codes for CASSFTGRTGELFF.

This clonotype came up many times. V usage is TRBV20-1 and J usage is TRBJ2-1; 8 nucleotides match TRBD2. With 6 bases clipped from V and 7 bases from J, the junction kept 11 bases outside the gene matches. This CDR3 is 14 amino acids long. Germline loops: CDR1 DFQATT, CDR2 SNEGSKA (reference sequence). The CDR3 spells CSAPPSGLPNEQFF. Written as DNA, the CDR3 is TGCAGTGCCCCCCCTAGCGGGCTTCCGAATGAGCAGTTCTTC.